The present TCR beta chain was sequenced within a study of blood T cell repertoires in COVID-19. Study information: Specimens from acute and convalescent COVID-19 originated in the United States, Italy and Spain. PBMCs, B-cell-depleted T cells, or T cells provided the cDNA or gDNA that made up the material.

The CDR3 has 14 residues. Trimming shortened V by 3 bases and J by 1 base, and 6 bases separated the two germline ends. Germline V lookup: CDR1 ENHRY, CDR2 SYGVKD. As processed by the authors: Cell counts per sample came from amplifying reference gene primers. TCRdb's table, derived via immunoSEQ multiplex PCR, lists solely in-frame clones and lacks some. The DNA gave D and trimming, while V, J and clone size come from that table. The table lists some 97,000 clones, more than 90% of them singletons. The chain uses TRBV10-3 and TRBJ2-2, with D possibly matching TRBD2 (5 bases). This sequence originates from a man between 70 and 80 years old with acute or convalescent COVID-19. The sample taken for sequencing was peripheral blood. CDR3 DNA: TGTGCCATCAGTGACGGAGGGAACACCGGGGAGCTGTTTTTT. This gives the protein CAISDGGNTGELFF.